The clone carrying this T cell receptor (beta chain) was recorded many times. Its matching antigen is unknown. The data originate from a study of response to subunit inactivated influenza vaccine. Findings of the study overall: Authors proposed each seasonal influenza vaccination draws in few new T cells.

TCRdb re-derived calls from the RT-PCR reads in MiXCR, one entry per CDR3 protein. The sample yields some 500,000 distinct CDR3 sequences, 15% to 20% seen once. CDR1 is SQVTM, CDR2 ANQGSEA, per germline. The CDR3 is 12 residues long. Germline trimming cut 6 bases from V and 3 bases from J; bases unmatched to any gene: 2. The material sequenced was CD4+ T cells sorted from PBMCs, taken approximately 25 months after vaccination. V usage is TRBV29-1 and J usage is TRBJ2-5, with 9 bases aligning to TRBD1. The clonotype comes from a man aged 50 to 69 who received an inactivated influenza vaccine. CDR3 sequence (DNA): TGCAGCGTCGGGACAGGGAAAGAGACCCAGTACTTC. It encodes CSVGTGKETQYF.